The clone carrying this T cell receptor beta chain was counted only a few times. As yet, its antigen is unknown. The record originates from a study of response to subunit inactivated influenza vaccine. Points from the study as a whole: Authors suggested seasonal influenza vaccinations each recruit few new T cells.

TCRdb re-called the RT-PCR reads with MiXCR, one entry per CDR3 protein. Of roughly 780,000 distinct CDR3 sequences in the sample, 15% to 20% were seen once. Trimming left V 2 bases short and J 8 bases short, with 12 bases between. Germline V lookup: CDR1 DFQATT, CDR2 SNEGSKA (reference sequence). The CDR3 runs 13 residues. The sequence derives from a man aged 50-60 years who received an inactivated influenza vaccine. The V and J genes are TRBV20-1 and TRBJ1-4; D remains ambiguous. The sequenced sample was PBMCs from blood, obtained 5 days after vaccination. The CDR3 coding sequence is TGCAGTGCTAGAAATAGTCTCAACGAAAAACTGTTTTTT. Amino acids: CSARNSLNEKLFF.